The T cell receptor delta chain under discussion was sequenced for a study of γδ T cells in repeated Plasmodium falciparum infection. Across the whole study: Age- and gender-matched Australian children served as comparison for malaria-exposed Malian children. Malaria-naive adults were infected with P. falciparum NF54 four times over about 600 days.

This clone was detected only a few times. A far larger clone is off by one base, so a read error is likely. Additional DNA sequences in this sample encode the identical CDR3. TCRdb re-called the multiplex PCR reads using CATT. The data hold some 51,000 delta-chain clones, with roughly 1.9% observed a single time. The sequenced sample consisted of gamma-delta T cells from blood. The receptor was isolated from a pool of human donors (malaria-infected and uninfected, not separated).

The CDR3 DNA follows: TGCGCCTGTGTTTCCCTAACCGATACTGGGGGATATTTTTCGAACACCGATAAACTCATCTTT. This translates into CACVSLTDTGGYFSNTDKLIF. The V and J genes are TRDV2 and TRDJ1; 11 bases agree with TRDD3. TCRdb carries no J gene annotation; the J gene was assigned here by matching the DNA with germline. This CDR3 is built from 21 residues. Germline-derived CDR1 and CDR2 are GEAIGNYY and EKD.